The present TCR beta chain was sequenced within a study of blood T cell repertoires in COVID-19. Study-wide context: Samples came from the United States, Italy and Spain, spanning acute and convalescent COVID-19.

The CDR3 totals 17 residues. The V and J ends lost 0 bases and 4 bases respectively, with 19 bases between them. Looked up from germline, CDR1 is SGHRS and CDR2 is YFSETQ. In the original analysis: Amplification of reference gene primers provided the estimated nucleated cell counts. Some clones are missing from TCRdb's copy, which holds only in-frame ones; the method was immunoSEQ multiplex PCR. V, J and clone size derive from that table, while D and trimming were established from the DNA sequence. The repertoire holds roughly 160,000 clones, just under 90% seen once, with about 9.4% in the top ten. Patients at the Seattle site were enrolled during active infection and followed longitudinally.

The chain links TRBV5-1 to TRBJ1-2; D is perhaps TRBD1 (6 bases). The receptor comes from a woman between 65 and 79 years old with COVID-19, enrolled during active disease. The specimen sequenced was peripheral blood. The CDR3 loop reads CASSLEGDTPNGYGYTF. CDR3 nucleotide sequence: TGCGCCAGCAGCTTGGAAGGGGACACTCCAAACGGCTATGGCTACACCTTC.